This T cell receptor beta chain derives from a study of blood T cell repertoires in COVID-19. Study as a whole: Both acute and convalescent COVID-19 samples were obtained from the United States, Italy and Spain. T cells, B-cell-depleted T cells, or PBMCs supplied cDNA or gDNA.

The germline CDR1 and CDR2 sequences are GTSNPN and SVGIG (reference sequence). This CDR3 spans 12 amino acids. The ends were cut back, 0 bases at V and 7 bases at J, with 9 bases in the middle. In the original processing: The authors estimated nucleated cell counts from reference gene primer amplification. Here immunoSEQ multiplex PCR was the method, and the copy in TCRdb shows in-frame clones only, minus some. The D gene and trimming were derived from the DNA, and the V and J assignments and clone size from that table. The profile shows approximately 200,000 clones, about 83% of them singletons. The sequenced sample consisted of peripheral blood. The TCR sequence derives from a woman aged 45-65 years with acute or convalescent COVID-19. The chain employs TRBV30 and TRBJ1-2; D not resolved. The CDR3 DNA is TGTGCCTGGAGTGTCCCCCCGGGTGGCTACACCTTC. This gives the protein CAWSVPPGGYTF.